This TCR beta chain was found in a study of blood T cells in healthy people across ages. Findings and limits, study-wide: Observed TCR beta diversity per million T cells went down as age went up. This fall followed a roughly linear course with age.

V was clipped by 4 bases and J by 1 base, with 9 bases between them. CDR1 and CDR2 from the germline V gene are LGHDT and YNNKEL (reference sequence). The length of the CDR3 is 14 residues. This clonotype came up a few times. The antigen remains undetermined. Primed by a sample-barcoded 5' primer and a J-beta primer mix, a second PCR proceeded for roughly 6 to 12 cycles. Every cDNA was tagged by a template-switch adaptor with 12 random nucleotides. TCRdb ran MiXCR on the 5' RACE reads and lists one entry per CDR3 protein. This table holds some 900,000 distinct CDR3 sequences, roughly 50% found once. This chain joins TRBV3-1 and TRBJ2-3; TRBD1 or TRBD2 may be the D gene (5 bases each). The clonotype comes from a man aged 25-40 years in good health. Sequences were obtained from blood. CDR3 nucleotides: TGTGCCAGCAGCCCAATGGGACGCACAGATACGCAGTATTTT. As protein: CASSPMGRTDTQYF.